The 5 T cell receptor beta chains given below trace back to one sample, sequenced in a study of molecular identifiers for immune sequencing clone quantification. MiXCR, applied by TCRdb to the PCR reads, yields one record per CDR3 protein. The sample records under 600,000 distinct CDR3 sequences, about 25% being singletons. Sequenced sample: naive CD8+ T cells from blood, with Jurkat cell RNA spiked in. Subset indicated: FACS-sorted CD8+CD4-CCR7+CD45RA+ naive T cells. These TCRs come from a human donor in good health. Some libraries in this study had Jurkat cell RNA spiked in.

The CDR3 coding sequence is TGTGCCATCAGTGATCAACCTGGACAGGGAATATCCTACGAGCAGTACTTC. Translated: CAISDQPGQGISYEQYF. The chain carries TRBV10-3 and TRBJ2-7; 8 bases are a match to TRBD1. This CDR3 is 17 amino acids long. The germline gives CDR1 ENHRY, CDR2 SYGVKD. With V trimmed by 3 bases and J by 1 base, 11 bases remained unmatched.

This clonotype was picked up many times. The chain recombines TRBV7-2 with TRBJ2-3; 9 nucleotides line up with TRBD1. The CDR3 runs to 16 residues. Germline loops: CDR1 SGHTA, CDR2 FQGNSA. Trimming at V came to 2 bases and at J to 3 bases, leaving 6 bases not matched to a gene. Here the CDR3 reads CASSLSGDRETDTQYF. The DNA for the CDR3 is TGTGCCAGCAGCTTATCTGGGGACAGGGAGACAGATACGCAGTATTTT.

CDR3 region: CASSLAWEGLYEQYF. The CDR3 DNA reads TGTGCCAGCAGCTTGGCCTGGGAGGGCTTGTACGAGCAGTACTTC. The V call is TRBV5-5, the J call TRBJ2-7, with 7 positions matching TRBD2. The CDR3 covers 15 residues. The junction had 7 bases not matched to a gene; V was cut back by 0 bases and J by 4 bases. The germline CDR1 and CDR2 sequences are SGHKS and YYEKEE (reference sequence).

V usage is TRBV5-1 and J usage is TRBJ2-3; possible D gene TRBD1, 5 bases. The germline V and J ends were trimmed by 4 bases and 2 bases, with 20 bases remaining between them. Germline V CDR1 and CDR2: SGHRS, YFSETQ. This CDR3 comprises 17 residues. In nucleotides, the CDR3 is TGCGCCAGCAGCGGTTCAGGGCCAGTCTCCTACACAGATACGCAGTATTTT. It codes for CASSGSGPVSYTDTQYF. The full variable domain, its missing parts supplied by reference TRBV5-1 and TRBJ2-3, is KAGVTQTPRYLIKTRGQQVTLSCSPISGHRSVSWYQQTPGQGLQFLFEYFSETQRNKGNFPGRFSGRQFSNSRSEMNVSTLELGDSALYLCASSGSGPVSYTDTQYFGPGTRLTVL.

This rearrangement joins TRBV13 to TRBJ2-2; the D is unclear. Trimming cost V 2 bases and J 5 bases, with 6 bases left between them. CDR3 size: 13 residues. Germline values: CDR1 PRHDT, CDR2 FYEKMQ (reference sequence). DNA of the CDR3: TGTGCCAGCAGCTTACGGGTAACCGGGGAGCTGTTTTTT. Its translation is CASSLRVTGELFF.